The present entry profiles one T cell receptor (beta chain) with its context. TCRdb's copy holds only in-frame clones and misses some; the assay was immunoSEQ multiplex PCR. The sample records under 65,000 clones, around 86% being singletons. This sample was included in a study of control samples from healthy donors and cancer patients. The CDR3 extends over 14 amino acids. The germline V gene has CDR1 SQVTM and CDR2 ANQGSEA. V lost 3 bases and J 3 bases, leaving 14 bases between the germline ends. The chain is built from TRBV29-1 and TRBJ1-2; D is uncertain. What was sequenced was PBMCs. The sequence derives from a woman between 50 and 59 years old with lung cancer. For the CDR3, the DNA is TGCAGCGTTGATATAGAGGTTCTTCACTATGGCTACACCTTC. As protein: CSVDIEVLHYGYTF.